One sample yielded the 5 T cell receptor beta chains listed below, sequenced in a study of control samples from healthy donors and cancer patients. Assay: immunoSEQ multiplex PCR; the TCRdb copy retains only in-frame clones and omits some. The data show about 40,000 clones, about 90% seen once. The sequenced material came from blood. The receptors derive from a woman in her 50s in good health.

The V gene is TRBV27, the J gene TRBJ1-5; 7 nucleotides line up with TRBD1. The CDR3 has 15 amino acids. In germline, CDR1 is MNHEY, CDR2 SMNVEV (reference sequence). Germline trimming cut 6 bases from V and 2 bases from J; bases unmatched to any gene: 7. This chain's CDR3 is CASRPRQGGNQPQHF. Written as DNA, the CDR3 is TGTGCCAGCAGACCGCGACAGGGAGGCAATCAGCCCCAGCATTTT.

V usage is TRBV4-3 and J usage is TRBJ1-1; TRBD1 matches 10 bases. Germline V lookup: CDR1 LGHNA, CDR2 YSLEER. After removal of 5 bases from V and 4 bases from J, the junction contained 4 bases not matched to a gene. The CDR3 is 14 amino acids. In DNA form, the CDR3 reads TGCGCCAGCAGCTCCGGGACAGGGGTCACTGAAGCTTTCTTT. This sequence encodes CASSSGTGVTEAFF.

The chain employs TRBV12-3 or TRBV12-4 and TRBJ2-2, with no clear D. The CDR3 is 12 residues long. CDR3 in amino acids: CASNQHTGELFF. The CDR3 DNA reads TGTGCTTCCAATCAGCACACCGGGGAGCTGTTTTTT.

This chain links TRBV28 with TRBJ2-7; D call uncertain. CDR1 and CDR2 from the germline V gene are MDHEN and SYDVKM. The CDR3 contains 14 residues. Trimming left V 1 base short and J 3 bases short, with 10 bases between. For the CDR3, the DNA is TGTGCCAGCAGTTTATTTGCCGGGTACTACGAGCAGTACTTC. As protein: CASSLFAGYYEQYF.

The chain has TRBV6-6 and TRBJ2-1, with 9 positions matching TRBD1. With 5 bases clipped from V and 4 bases from J, the junction kept 15 bases outside the gene matches. CDR1 is MNHNY and CDR2 is SVGAGI in the germline V gene (reference sequence). The CDR3 runs to 18 residues. The CDR3 DNA is TGTGCCAGCAGTCCCCGCCGACCCGGGACAGGGAATTACAATGAGCAGTTCTTC. Protein sequence: CASSPRRPGTGNYNEQFF.